These T cell receptor beta chains were read from a single sample in a study of T cells in Graves' hyperthyroidism and ophthalmopathy. TCRdb recomputed calls from the multiplex PCR reads with MiXCR, one row per CDR3 protein. This sample has hundreds of thousands of distinct CDR3 sequences, with 14% found just once. Sequences were obtained from blood. The origin of the receptors is a woman under 30 with Graves' hyperthyroidism. Both conserved end residues are part of each CDR3. The D gene is left open where the match is weak. The size of a clone is reported for some rows only, either as once, few or many, or as a class for expanded clones.

>TRBJ1-1|-|TRBV12-3/TRBV12-4|many
CASSFGGRVGMNTEAFF
TGTGCCAGCAGTTTTGGGGGCAGGGTCGGGATGAACACTGAAGCTTTCTTT
>TRBJ2-5|-|TRBV7-9|few
CASSYPDQETQYF
TGTGCCAGCAGTTATCCGGACCAAGAGACCCAGTACTTC
>TRBJ1-6|-|TRBV20-1|few
CSARRGSLSPLHF
TGCAGTGCTAGACGCGGGTCTCTATCACCCCTCCACTTT
>TRBJ1-5|-|TRBV6-5|-
CASSYLVSNQPQHF
TGTGCCAGCAGTTACCTAGTCAGCAATCAGCCCCAGCATTTT
>TRBJ1-4|-|TRBV29-1|few
CSVRTLSNEKLFF
TGCAGCGTCCGGACCTTGTCTAATGAAAAACTGTTTTTT
>TRBJ2-1|TRBD2|TRBV5-1|-
CASSRATSGSPDEQFF
TGCGCCAGCAGCCGGGCGACTAGCGGGAGTCCCGATGAGCAGTTCTTC
>TRBJ1-2|-|TRBV7-2|many
CASSSTDDGPNYGYTF
TGTGCCAGCAGCTCGACCGATGACGGGCCTAACTATGGCTACACCTTC
>TRBJ1-1|TRBD1|TRBV20-1|many
CSARTGAADTEAFF
TGCAGTGCCAGGACAGGTGCGGCGGACACTGAAGCTTTCTTT
>TRBJ2-5|TRBD1|TRBV3-1|few
CVSSLGQGKLFQETQYF
TGTGTCAGCAGCCTCGGACAGGGGAAGCTATTCCAAGAGACCCAGTACTTC
>TRBJ2-7|TRBD2|TRBV20-1|many
CSASTSGSGFYEQYF
TGCAGTGCTTCTACTAGCGGGAGTGGTTTCTACGAGCAGTACTTC
>TRBJ2-1|TRBD2|TRBV4-1|-
CASSQVPAGVVCEQFF
TGCGCCAGCAGCCAAGTTCCAGCGGGAGTTGTCTGTGAGCAGTTCTTC
>TRBJ1-2|TRBD1|TRBV10-3|many
CAITPGQGAYGYTF
TGTGCCATCACCCCGGGACAGGGGGCCTATGGCTACACCTTC
>TRBJ2-3|TRBD2|TRBV2|many
CASLTSGRIRQYF
TGTGCCAGCCTGACTAGCGGGAGGATACGGCAGTATTTT
>TRBJ1-3|-|TRBV2|many
CASSTGKGSGNTIYF
TGTGCCAGCAGTACCGGAAAGGGATCTGGAAACACCATATATTTT
>TRBJ1-1|-|TRBV28|many
CASSQGLKAFF
TGTGCCAGCAGTCAGGGGCTCAAAGCTTTCTTT
>TRBJ2-7|-|TRBV7-2|once
CASSLSSARPHEQYF
TGTGCCAGCAGCTTATCTTCCGCCCGCCCCCACGAGCAGTACTTC
>TRBJ2-3|-|TRBV6-2/TRBV6-3|many
CASSSTGGASTDTQYF
TGTGCCAGCAGTTCGACGGGCGGGGCCAGCACAGATACGCAGTATTTT
>TRBJ2-1|TRBD2|TRBV16|few
CASTQGGTSVNEQFF
TGTGCCAGCACCCAGGGTGGGACTAGCGTCAATGAGCAGTTCTTC
>TRBJ2-2|TRBD2|TRBV6-2/TRBV6-3|-
CASSVASGLAAVAGELFF
TGTGCCAGCAGCGTAGCTTCCGGGCTAGCGGCTGTGGCCGGGGAGCTGTTTTTT
>TRBJ2-7|TRBD1|TRBV27|many
CASSYAGQGAYEQYF
TGTGCCAGCAGTTACGCCGGACAGGGGGCCTACGAGCAGTACTTC
>TRBJ2-7|TRBD2|TRBV14|-
CASSQDWRLAGAKYEQYF
TGTGCCAGCAGCCAAGATTGGCGACTAGCGGGAGCAAAGTACGAGCAGTACTTC
>TRBJ2-2|-|TRBV20-1|many
CSARDPFQGGGELFF
TGCAGTGCTAGAGATCCTTTCCAGGGTGGCGGGGAGCTGTTTTTT
>TRBJ2-1|-|TRBV19|once
CASSIYGRYYEQFF
TGTGCCAGTAGTATCTACGGGAGATATTATGAGCAGTTCTTC
>TRBJ1-2|TRBD1|TRBV3-1|few
CASSQDRTGGGYTF
TGTGCCAGCAGCCAAGATCGGACAGGGGGGGGCTACACCTTC
>TRBJ2-4|TRBD2|TRBV3-1|-
CASSQEIEVLAGGGIQYF
TGTGCCAGCAGCCAAGAGATTGAGGTTTTAGCGGGAGGAGGAATTCAGTACTTC
>TRBJ2-3|-|TRBV2|many
CASSESAARTDTQYF
TGTGCCAGCAGTGAATCGGCAGCACGCACAGATACGCAGTATTTT
>TRBJ2-7|-|TRBV20-1|many
CSARSLPRSGSYEQYF
TGCAGTGCTAGATCACTTCCTCGAAGTGGAAGCTACGAGCAGTACTTC
>TRBJ2-5|TRBD2|TRBV20-1|-
CSARGLAGGTQETQYF
TGCAGTGCTAGGGGGCTGGCGGGAGGTACTCAAGAGACCCAGTACTTC
>TRBJ2-6|-|TRBV4-3|many
CASSPTGTRSGANVLTF
TGCGCCAGCAGCCCTACCGGGACACGCTCTGGGGCCAACGTCCTGACTTTC
>TRBJ1-1|-|TRBV11-2|many
CASSRTARGTEAFF
TGTGCCAGCAGTAGGACAGCTCGCGGGACTGAAGCTTTCTTT
>TRBJ2-3|TRBD2|TRBV20-1|many
CSADRSGREGTQYF
TGCAGTGCTGATCGGTCGGGCAGGGAGGGAACGCAGTATTTT
>TRBJ1-3|TRBD1|TRBV11-1|-
CASSTTGTASGNTIYF
TGTGCCAGCTCAACTACCGGGACAGCCTCTGGAAACACCATATATTTT
>TRBJ2-7|TRBD2|TRBV12-3/TRBV12-4|many
CASSLGLAETYEQYF
TGTGCCAGCAGCCTCGGGCTAGCGGAGACCTACGAGCAGTACTTC
>TRBJ2-3|-|TRBV10-3|-
CAISEPSSADTQYF
TGTGCCATCAGTGAACCCAGTTCCGCAGATACGCAGTATTTT
>TRBJ2-3|-|TRBV25-1|-
CASRFSGADTQYF
TGTGCCAGCAGATTCAGTGGCGCAGATACGCAGTATTTT
>TRBJ1-6|-|TRBV7-2|many
CASSLRREGANNSPLHF
TGTGCCAGCAGCTTAAGGCGAGAGGGAGCGAATAATTCACCCCTCCACTTT
>TRBJ2-2|-|TRBV29-1|few
CSVDENTGELFF
TGCAGCGTTGACGAGAACACCGGGGAGCTGTTTTTT
>TRBJ1-4|-|TRBV24-1|-
CATSDQRPPLSTNEKLFF
TGTGCCACCAGTGATCAACGGCCCCCACTTTCAACTAATGAAAAACTGTTTTTT
>TRBJ1-3|-|TRBV7-2|-
CASSRQFGPGNTIYF
TGTGCCAGCAGCCGACAGTTTGGCCCTGGAAACACCATATATTTT
>TRBJ2-7|-|TRBV29-1|-
CSVGWAGPTVHEQYF
TGCAGCGTTGGATGGGCGGGACCCACGGTCCACGAGCAGTACTTC
>TRBJ1-1|-|TRBV20-1|-
CSALHTEAFF
TGCAGTGCACTACACACTGAAGCTTTCTTT
>TRBJ1-2|-|TRBV2|many
CASSEKSHLYGYTF
TGTGCCAGCAGTGAAAAAAGCCACCTCTATGGCTACACCTTC
>TRBJ1-5|-|TRBV6-1|many
CASSRGRGNQPQHF
TGTGCCAGCAGTAGGGGGAGGGGCAATCAGCCCCAGCATTTT
>TRBJ1-6|-|TRBV18|many
CASSPREGSPLHF
TGTGCCAGCTCACCGAGGGAAGGTTCACCCCTCCACTTT
>TRBJ1-5|-|TRBV12-3/TRBV12-4|many
CASSPRGVGQPQHF
TGTGCCAGCAGTCCGAGGGGGGTAGGACAGCCCCAGCATTTT
>TRBJ1-5|TRBD1|TRBV7-2|-
CASSQDREHNQPQHF
TGTGCCAGCAGCCAGGACAGGGAACACAATCAGCCCCAGCATTTT
>TRBJ2-5|-|TRBV6-1|many
CASTLGRGLREETQYF
TGTGCCAGCACCTTGGGCAGGGGCCTTCGTGAAGAGACCCAGTACTTC
>TRBJ1-1|-|TRBV7-3|many
CASSPTANTEAFF
TGTGCCAGCTCACCAACAGCGAACACTGAAGCTTTCTTT
>TRBJ2-1|TRBD2|TRBV5-1|many
CASSLVLTSGMFNEQFF
TGCGCCAGCAGCTTGGTTTTGACTAGCGGTATGTTCAATGAGCAGTTCTTC
>TRBJ1-2|TRBD1|TRBV30|many
CAWIATGVYGYTF
TGTGCCTGGATAGCGACAGGGGTTTATGGCTACACCTTC
>TRBJ1-1|-|TRBV29-1|-
CSAPGSFWTEAFF
TGCAGCGCCCCGGGATCCTTCTGGACTGAAGCTTTCTTT
>TRBJ1-1|-|TRBV27|-
CASSVGSGTEAFF
TGTGCCAGCAGTGTCGGGTCGGGCACTGAAGCTTTCTTT
>TRBJ2-7|TRBD2|TRBV10-3|few
CAISESASGSYEQYF
TGTGCCATCAGTGAGTCGGCTAGCGGTTCCTACGAGCAGTACTTC
>TRBJ2-7|-|TRBV12-3/TRBV12-4|many
CASSFGSPIYEQYF
TGTGCCAGCAGTTTCGGGAGTCCCATCTACGAGCAGTACTTC
>TRBJ1-4|-|TRBV2|many
CASRIRFYEKLFF
TGTGCCAGCAGAATTCGGTTCTATGAAAAACTGTTTTTT
>TRBJ2-1|TRBD2|TRBV7-6|-
CASSLETSGSNEQFF
TGTGCCAGCAGCTTAGAGACTAGCGGGAGCAATGAGCAGTTCTTC
>TRBJ2-7|TRBD1|TRBV20-1|-
CSARDSAGTAYEQYF
TGCAGTGCTAGAGATTCCGCCGGGACAGCCTACGAGCAGTACTTC
>TRBJ1-3|-|TRBV11-2|-
CASSLDSDSGNTIYF
TGTGCCAGCAGCTTAGACAGCGACTCTGGAAACACCATATATTTT
>TRBJ2-7|TRBD2|TRBV6-6|many
CASSYSSGPGGEQYF
TGTGCCAGCAGTTACTCGAGCGGCCCGGGGGGGGAGCAGTACTTC